This paragraph reports one T cell receptor (beta chain). Its antigen is unidentified. The source of the sample is a study of T cell responses to AZD1222 COVID-19 vaccine. General observations from the study: The donor cohort was predominantly white British with a female majority, and clonal diversity may have been underestimated.

TCRdb's table, derived via immunoSEQ multiplex PCR, lists solely in-frame clones and lacks some. The sample has about 150,000 clones; around 88% are singletons. Trimming shortened V by 4 bases and J by 2 bases, and 15 bases separated the two germline ends. This CDR3 region has 15 residues. The germline V gene has CDR1 SGDLS and CDR2 YYNGEE. The sequence was obtained from an adult in good health. The sample consisted of peripheral blood, taken on day 0 of AZD1222 vaccination. This rearrangement joins TRBV9 to TRBJ1-2; D call uncertain. As DNA, the CDR3 is TGTGCCAGCAGCCCCCCGCGGGGTCGAAACTATGGCTACACCTTC. The encoded protein is CASSPPRGRNYGYTF.